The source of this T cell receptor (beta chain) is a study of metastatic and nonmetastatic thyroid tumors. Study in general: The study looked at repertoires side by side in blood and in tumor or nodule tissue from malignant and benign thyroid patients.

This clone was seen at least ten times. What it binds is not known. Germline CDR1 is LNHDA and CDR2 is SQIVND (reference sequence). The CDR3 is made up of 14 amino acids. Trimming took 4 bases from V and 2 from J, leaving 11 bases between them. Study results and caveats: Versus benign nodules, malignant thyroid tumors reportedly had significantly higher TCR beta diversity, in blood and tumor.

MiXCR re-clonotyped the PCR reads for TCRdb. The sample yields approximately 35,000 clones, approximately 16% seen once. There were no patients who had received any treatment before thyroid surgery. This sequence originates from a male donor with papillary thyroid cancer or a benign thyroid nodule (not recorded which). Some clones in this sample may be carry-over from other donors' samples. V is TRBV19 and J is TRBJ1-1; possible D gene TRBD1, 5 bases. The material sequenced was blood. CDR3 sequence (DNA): TGTGCCAGTAGTACCGGGCAGGGTAACACTGAAGCTTTCTTT. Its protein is CASSTGQGNTEAFF.